The 18 T cell receptor beta chains presented below share a single source sample, sequenced in a study of PD-1 blockade in mismatch repair-deficient tumors. The method was immunoSEQ multiplex PCR; TCRdb's version includes in-frame clones alone and lacks a portion of them. In the table there are about 68,000 clones, almost 80% of which are singletons. The starting material was peripheral blood, obtained 2 weeks after starting pembrolizumab. These receptor sequences come from an adult with mismatch repair-deficient cancer.

The chain combines TRBV7-9 with TRBJ2-2; weak D call: TRBD1 (5 bases). The CDR3 has 15 amino acids. The germline V gene encodes CDR1 SEHNR and CDR2 FQNEAQ (reference sequence). Trimming pared 4 bases from V and 4 bases from J, leaving 13 bases between. In DNA, the CDR3 is TGTGCCAGCAGCTACTTAAAAGGGGTCACCGGGGAGCTGTTTTTT. Translation: CASSYLKGVTGELFF.

As DNA, the CDR3 is TGCAGCGTTGAGCCCCCGGACAGGGGTTCCTACAATGAGCAGTTCTTC. It is translated as CSVEPPDRGSYNEQFF. This chain uses TRBV29-1 with TRBJ2-1, with 9 bases lining up with TRBD1. This CDR3 comprises 16 residues. The junction had 7 bases not matched to a gene; V was cut back by 3 bases and J by 1 base. In germline, CDR1 is SQVTM, CDR2 ANQGSEA.

The chain carries TRBV30 and TRBJ2-1; TRBD1 might be the D (6 bases). The CDR3 extends over 13 amino acids. Between the trimmed V and J ends, which lost 0 bases and 12 bases, there was a span of 15 bases. CDR1 and CDR2 (germline): GTSNPN, SVGIG (reference sequence). The CDR3 DNA is TGTGCCTGGAGTGTGGGGGCTAGTACCGGGCAGTTCTTC. This gives the protein CAWSVGASTGQFF.

The chain uses TRBV5-4 and TRBJ2-7, with D uncertain. Trimming removed 1 base from V and 2 bases from J, with 10 bases in between. CDR3 size: 14 residues. Looked up from germline, CDR1 is SGHNT and CDR2 is YYREEE (reference sequence). The CDR3 is CASSLRVNPYEQYF. In DNA form, the CDR3 reads TGTGCCAGCAGCTTGAGGGTCAACCCCTACGAGCAGTACTTC. Full variable domain (remainder filled in from reference TRBV5-4 and TRBJ2-7): ETGVTQSPTHLIKTRGQQVTLRCSSQSGHNTVSWYQQALGQGPQFIFQYYREEENGRGNFPPRFSGLQFPNYSSELNVNALELDDSALYLCASSLRVNPYEQYFGPGTRLTVT.

CDR3 amino acids: CASSLGLGGINEQFF. As DNA, the CDR3 is TGCGCCAGCAGCCTGGGACTAGGGGGTATCAATGAGCAGTTCTTC. V usage is TRBV5-1 and J usage is TRBJ2-1; 8 bases align to TRBD2. This CDR3 has 15 amino acids. Looked up from germline, CDR1 is SGHRS and CDR2 is YFSETQ. The junction had 9 bases not matched to a gene; V was cut back by 4 bases and J by 6 bases.

The chain has TRBV5-5 and TRBJ2-1, with 9 bases lining up with TRBD1. The CDR3 contains 17 residues. The V gene's germline CDR1 is SGHKS and CDR2 YYEKEE (reference sequence). V was pared by 4 bases and J by 7 bases, with 15 bases of the junction left unmatched. CDR3 sequence reads: CASSNRRDRELLNEQFF. In DNA form, the CDR3 reads TGTGCCAGCAGCAATCGCCGGGACAGGGAGCTTTTGAATGAGCAGTTCTTC.

The chain has TRBV5-6 and TRBJ2-5, with TRBD1 identical over 11 bases. This CDR3 is 15 amino acids long. From germline, CDR1 is SGHDT and CDR2 YYEEEE. With V trimmed by 3 bases and J by 2 bases, 3 bases remained unmatched. In DNA form, the CDR3 reads TGTGCCAGCAGCTCCCGGGACAGGGGGCAAGAGACCCAGTACTTC. Translating gives CASSSRDRGQETQYF.

Here the CDR3 DNA reads TGCAGCGTTGAAGTGGCCAGCACAGATACGCAGTATTTT. Encoded protein: CSVEVASTDTQYF. This sequence joins TRBV29-1 and TRBJ2-3; D not resolved. V shed 1 base and J shed 0 bases, with 5 bases lying between them. The CDR3 has 13 amino acids. CDR1 SQVTM and CDR2 ANQGSEA come from the germline V gene.

The J gene is TRBJ1-1, the V gene TRBV7-2; D unresolved. With 2 bases removed from V and 3 bases from J, the gap between germline ends came to 7 bases. CDR3 size: 13 residues. The germline V gene has CDR1 SGHTA and CDR2 FQGNSA. The CDR3 spells CASSLLADTEAFF. CDR3 coding DNA: TGTGCCAGCAGCTTACTGGCAGACACTGAAGCTTTCTTT. The full variable domain, rest sourced from reference TRBV7-2 and TRBJ1-1, is GAGVSQSPSNKVTEKGKDVELRCDPISGHTALYWYRQSLGQGLEFLIYFQGNSAPDKSGLPSDRFSAERTGGSVSTLTIQRTQQEDSAVYLCASSLLADTEAFFGQGTRLTVV.

Remarks on this clone: This sample also contains other DNA sequences that code for the same CDR3. This chain links TRBV6-1 with TRBJ2-7; TRBD1 might be the D (6 bases). This CDR3 is built from 16 residues. With 0 bases removed from V and 7 bases from J, the gap between germline ends came to 19 bases. Germline V gene data show CDR1 as MNHNS and CDR2 as SASEGT. As DNA, the CDR3 is TGTGCCAGCAGTGAAGCTCAGGGACGCCCTAGGGGGGAGCAGTACTTC. This encodes CASSEAQGRPRGEQYF.

The rearrangement uses TRBV5-4 and TRBJ1-1; D not certain. The CDR3 sequence is 14 residues long. V was pared by 2 bases and J by 0 bases, with 8 bases between. CDR1 and CDR2 from the germline V gene are SGHNT and YYREEE (reference sequence). DNA for the CDR3: TGTGCCAGCAGCTTACAACGCATGAACACTGAAGCTTTCTTT. This translates into CASSLQRMNTEAFF.

V gene TRBV9 combines with J gene TRBJ2-1; D not resolved. The V end was cut by 0 bases, the J end by 10 bases, with 14 bases between. Germline V gene lookup returns CDR1 SGDLS and CDR2 YYNGEE. This CDR3 spans 14 amino acids. The CDR3 DNA reads TGTGCCAGCAGCGTAGAGCCTAGGGTCAACGAGCAGTTCTTC. Protein sequence: CASSVEPRVNEQFF.

This clone was observed once. The chain combines TRBV5-1 with TRBJ1-1; D possibly corresponds to TRBD1 (6 bases). Germline V lookup: CDR1 SGHRS, CDR2 YFSETQ. Trimming left V 0 bases short and J 1 base short, with 10 bases between. CDR3 size: 15 residues. CDR3 amino acids: CASSLGQAKNTEAFF. The CDR3 DNA reads as TGCGCCAGCAGCTTGGGACAGGCCAAGAACACTGAAGCTTTCTTT.

The V gene is TRBV5-1, the J gene TRBJ1-2, with D possibly TRBD1 on 5 matching bases. V gave up 5 bases and J gave up 6 bases, with 11 bases separating them. There are 12 residues in the CDR3. CDR1 and CDR2 (germline): SGHRS, YFSETQ. The CDR3, as DNA: TGCGCCAGCAGGACAGACAGAGATGGCTACACCTTC. It codes for CASRTDRDGYTF.

The chain links TRBV2 to TRBJ2-5; TRBD1 matches 7 bases. This CDR3 has 14 residues. Germline CDR1 and CDR2: SNHLY and FYNNEI. With 6 bases clipped from V and 1 base from J, the junction kept 5 bases outside the gene matches. The CDR3 spells CASRPDRAQETQYF. The CDR3 nucleotides read TGTGCCAGCAGGCCAGACAGGGCCCAAGAGACCCAGTACTTC.

The gene calls are TRBV6-1 and TRBJ2-1; TRBD2 matches 7 bases. CDR3 length: 11 residues. Germline CDR1 reads MNHNS; CDR2 reads SASEGT. After removal of 11 bases from V and 6 bases from J, the junction contained 4 bases not matched to a gene. CDR3: CACGLGNEQFF. DNA of the CDR3: TGTGCCTGCGGACTAGGCAATGAGCAGTTCTTC.

The genes are TRBV5-1 and TRBJ2-3; 7 bases fit TRBD2. The CDR3 is made up of 14 amino acids. Unmatched junction bases numbered 5, after V lost 1 base and J lost 6 bases. The germline gives CDR1 SGHRS, CDR2 YFSETQ. In DNA, the CDR3 is TGCGCCAGCAGCTTGCAACAACTAGCGGATACGCAGTATTTT. This gives the protein CASSLQQLADTQYF.

This chain connects TRBV5-1 to TRBJ1-1; a possible D gene is TRBD1 (6 bases). The CDR3 totals 13 residues. V dropped 2 bases and J dropped 4 bases, with 9 bases sitting between them. Germline V gene data show CDR1 as SGHRS and CDR2 as YFSETQ. This chain's CDR3 is CASSLQGSTEAFF. The CDR3 nucleotides read TGCGCCAGCAGCTTACAGGGTTCCACTGAAGCTTTCTTT.